This T cell receptor beta chain comes out of a study of neurological immune-mediated disorders. Synthesis of cDNA was carried out by template-switch 5'RACE. The reaction used 10-nucleotide random UMIs. From 15-18 subjects, each sequencing run yielded over 190 million TCR-beta sequences. One entry per CDR3 protein, called by TCRdb with MiXCR from the 5' RACE reads. The repertoire holds about 14,000 distinct CDR3 sequences, with about 6.8% as singletons. This CDR3 contains 12 residues. Germline values: CDR1 LGHDT, CDR2 YNNKEL (reference sequence). V shed 11 bases, J shed 3 bases, and the junction held 3 bases outside the gene matches. Ten or more counts support this clonotype.

The V call is TRBV3-1, the J call TRBJ2-2, with 7 positions matching TRBD1. Sequenced input: CD8+ T cells from blood. This clonotype was obtained from a woman aged 35 to 49 in good health. The CDR3 spells CASGQYTGELFF. For the CDR3, the DNA is TGTGCCTCGGGACAGTACACCGGGGAGCTGTTTTTT. The entire variable domain, with the rest obtained from reference TRBV3-1 and TRBJ2-2, is as follows: DTAVSQTPKYLVTQMGNDKSIKCEQNLGHDTMYWYKQDSKKFLKIMFSYNNKELIINETVPNRFSPKSPDKAHLNLHINSLELGDSAVYFCASGQYTGELFFGEGSRLTVL.